A single T cell receptor (beta chain) is shown here with its context. Its recognized antigen is unknown. The sample holds no much larger clone one base away, and base qualities are not on file. The library relied on 5' RACE. The run used an Illumina HiSeq 2500. The second PCR ran for about 7 to 11 cycles and used a J-beta primer mix along with a sample-barcoded 5' primer. Each TCR beta cDNA molecule received a unique molecular identifier from a template-switch 5' adaptor carrying 12 random nucleotides. Each sample yielded at least 3 million CDR3-containing paired-end reads. First-strand cDNA was synthesized from all RNA with the Mint cDNA synthesis kit, primed by a TRBC-specific oligonucleotide. Following uracil-DNA glycosylase treatment, all cDNA underwent a first 18-cycle PCR with the universal primers M1SS and BC2_uni_R. Under the source paper's analysis protocol: Normalization of each sample was performed by random selection of 1 million high-quality reads, each carrying a distinct molecular identifier. Instead of being binned into consensus sequences, reads that shared molecular identifiers were thrown out. CDR3 identification, clonotype clustering and error correction used MiTCR with a Q25 quality threshold and the strictest error-elimination algorithm. Lower-bound total TCR beta diversity was estimated with a nonparametric unseen species model using Euler transformation. The public reads were run again by TCRdb, first through fastp at Q25 and then through MiXCR, and only productive beta chains were kept. Entries that share a CDR3 protein sequence are merged under the most common genes and DNA. The V and J calls reflect TCRdb's pipeline rather than the authors' work. The sample data list 700,000 to 900,000 distinct CDR3 sequences, and about 48% of these were observed just once. 41% of the sample lies in the top ten.

Donors were 30 to 45 systemically healthy Caucasian individuals from Russia aged roughly 6 to 90 years. Ten milliliters of peripheral blood were drawn from each donor into EDTA-treated Vacutainer tubes. Ficoll-Paque density-gradient centrifugation was used to isolate PBMCs, with at least 6 million obtained per sample. Total RNA, at least 5 micrograms per sample, was extracted from PBMCs with Trizol reagent. For every donor, an aliquot of PBMCs went through flow cytometry to measure the percentages of naive CD45RAhigh/CD27high T cells. Cut back by 7 bases and 3 bases, the V and J ends lie 16 bases apart. The CDR3 has 14 amino acids, counting the end cysteine and phenylalanine. Left in the record is the CDR3 DNA by itself, 42 bases read in frame from the first base. In the germline V gene, CDR1 corresponds to MDHEN and CDR2 to SYDVKM. This specimen belongs to a study of blood T cells in healthy people across ages (dated by TCRdb to about 2015). For the wider study: In model experiments, template switching captured roughly one uniquely barcoded TCR beta cDNA molecule for every two T cells. The study measured age-related changes in TCR beta repertoire diversity using deep sequencing normalized with unique cDNA molecular identifiers. The donors were split into four age groups: young (average around 15 years), middle-aged (roughly 39), aged (roughly 60) and long-lived (about 82). To avoid experimental bias, donors of different ages were randomly spread across the sequencing lanes. Two additional independent replicas of 1 million unique cDNA reads from the same blood draw were analyzed for two donors (one aged 18 to 30 and one aged 80 or older). General findings and caveats noted by the study authors: Donor CMV infection status was unknown, potentially confounding age-related changes in expanded clonotypes. Estimates of total diversity based on one million sequenced T cells were regarded as lower bounds and as underestimates. Bulk unsorted PBMC profiling prevented conclusive comparison of naive and antigen-experienced compartments. Compared with the aged group, the long-lived group had more naive CD4+ T cells, fewer expanded clones and increased TCR diversity, suggesting age selection. As age increased, observed TCR beta diversity per million T cells dropped in a roughly linear way, and a significant reduction was already evident by age 40. There was a strong correlation between observed TCR beta diversity and the percentage of naive T cells measured by flow cytometry.

The TCR was taken from an elderly man in good health. The chain was built from TRBV28 and TRBJ2-7; the D gene cannot be named for sure. The material sequenced was blood. The DNA sequence is given as TGTGCCAGCAAAGATGTGGGCACTCACTACGAGCAGTACTTC. Its protein reads: CASKDVGTHYEQYF.